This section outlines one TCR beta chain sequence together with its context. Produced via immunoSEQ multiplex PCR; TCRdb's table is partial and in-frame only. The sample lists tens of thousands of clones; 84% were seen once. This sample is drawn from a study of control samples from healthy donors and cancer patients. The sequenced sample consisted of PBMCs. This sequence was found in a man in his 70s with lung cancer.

The CDR3 nucleotides read TGTGCCAGTAAAGGGTCGGGTTTTTACAATCAGCCCCAGCATTTT. This sequence encodes CASKGSGFYNQPQHF. The chain recombines TRBV19 with TRBJ1-5; D remains ambiguous. This CDR3 is 15 amino acids long. V dropped 7 bases and J dropped 3 bases, with 16 bases sitting between them. CDR1 and CDR2 (germline): LNHDA, SQIVND (reference sequence).